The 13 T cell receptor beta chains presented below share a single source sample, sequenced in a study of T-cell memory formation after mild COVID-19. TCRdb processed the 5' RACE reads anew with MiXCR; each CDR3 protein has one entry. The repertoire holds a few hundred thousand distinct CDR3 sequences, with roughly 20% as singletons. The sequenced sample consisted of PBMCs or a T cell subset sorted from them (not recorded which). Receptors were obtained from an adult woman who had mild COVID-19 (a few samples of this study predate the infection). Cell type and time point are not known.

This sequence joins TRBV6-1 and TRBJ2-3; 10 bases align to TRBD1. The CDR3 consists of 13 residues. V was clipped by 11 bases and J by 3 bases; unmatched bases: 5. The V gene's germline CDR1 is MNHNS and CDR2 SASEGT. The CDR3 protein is CAGGTGETDTQYF. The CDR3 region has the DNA TGTGCCGGCGGGACAGGGGAGACAGATACGCAGTATTTT.

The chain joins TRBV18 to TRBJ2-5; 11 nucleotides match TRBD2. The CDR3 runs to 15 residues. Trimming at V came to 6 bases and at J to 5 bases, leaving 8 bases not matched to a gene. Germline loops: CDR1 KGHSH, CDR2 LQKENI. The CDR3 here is CASSSLAGDSETQYF. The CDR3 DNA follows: TGTGCCAGCTCTTCACTAGCGGGAGATTCGGAGACCCAGTACTTC. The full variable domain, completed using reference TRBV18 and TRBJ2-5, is NAGVMQNPRHLVRRRGQEARLRCSPMKGHSHVYWYRQLPEEGLKFMVYLQKENIIDESGMPKERFSAEFPKEGPSILRIQQVVRGDSAAYFCASSSLAGDSETQYFGPGTRLLVL.

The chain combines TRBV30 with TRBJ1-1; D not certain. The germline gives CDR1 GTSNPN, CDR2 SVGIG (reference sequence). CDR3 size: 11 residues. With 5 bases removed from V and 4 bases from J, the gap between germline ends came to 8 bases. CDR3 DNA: TGTGCCTGGGGGATAACCACTGAAGCTTTCTTT. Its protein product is CAWGITTEAFF.

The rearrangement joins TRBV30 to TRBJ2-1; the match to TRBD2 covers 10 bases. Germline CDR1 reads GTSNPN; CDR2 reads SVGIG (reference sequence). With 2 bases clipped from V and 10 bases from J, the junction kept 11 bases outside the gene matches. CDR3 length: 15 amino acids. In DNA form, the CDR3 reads TGTGCCTGGAGTCCGAGCCTAGCGGGAGTTGAAGAGCAGTTCTTC. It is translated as CAWSPSLAGVEEQFF.

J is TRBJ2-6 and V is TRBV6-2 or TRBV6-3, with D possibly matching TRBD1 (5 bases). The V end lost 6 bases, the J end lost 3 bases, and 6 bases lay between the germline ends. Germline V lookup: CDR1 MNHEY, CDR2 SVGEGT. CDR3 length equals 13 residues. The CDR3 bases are TGTGCCAGCAGCAGGGATGGGGCCAACGTCCTGACTTTC. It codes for CASSRDGANVLTF.

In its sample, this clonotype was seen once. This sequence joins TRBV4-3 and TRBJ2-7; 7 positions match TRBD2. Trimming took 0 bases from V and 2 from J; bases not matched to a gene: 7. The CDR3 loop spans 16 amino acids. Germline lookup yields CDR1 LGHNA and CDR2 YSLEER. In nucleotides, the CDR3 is TGCGCCAGCAGCCAAGATTTTCGACTAGCCCCCTACGAGCAGTACTTC. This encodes CASSQDFRLAPYEQYF.

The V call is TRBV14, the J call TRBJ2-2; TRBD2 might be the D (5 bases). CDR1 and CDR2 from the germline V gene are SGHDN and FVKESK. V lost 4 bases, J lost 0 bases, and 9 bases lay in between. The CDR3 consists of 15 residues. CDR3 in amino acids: CASSPPSPNTGELFF. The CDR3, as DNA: TGTGCCAGCAGCCCGCCTAGCCCGAACACCGGGGAGCTGTTTTTT.

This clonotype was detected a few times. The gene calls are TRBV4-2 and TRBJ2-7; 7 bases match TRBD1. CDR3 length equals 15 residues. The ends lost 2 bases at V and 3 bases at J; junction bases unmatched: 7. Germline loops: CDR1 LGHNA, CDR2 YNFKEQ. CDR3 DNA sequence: TGTGCCAGCAGCCAATCGGGACAGTTACTCTACGAGCAGTACTTC. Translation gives CASSQSGQLLYEQYF.

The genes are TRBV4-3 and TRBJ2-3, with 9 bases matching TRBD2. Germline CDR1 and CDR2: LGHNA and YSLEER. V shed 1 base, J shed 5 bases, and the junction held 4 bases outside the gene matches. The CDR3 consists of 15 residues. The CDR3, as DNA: TGCGCCAGCAGCCAAGGTAGTAGCGGGAGAGATACGCAGTATTTT. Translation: CASSQGSSGRDTQYF.

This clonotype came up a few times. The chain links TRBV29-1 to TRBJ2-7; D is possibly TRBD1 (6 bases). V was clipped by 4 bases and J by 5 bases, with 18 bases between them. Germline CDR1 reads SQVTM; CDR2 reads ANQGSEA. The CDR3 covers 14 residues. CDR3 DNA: TGCAGCGTTGCTGACAGTCCGGGACAACACGAGCAGTACTTC. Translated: CSVADSPGQHEQYF.

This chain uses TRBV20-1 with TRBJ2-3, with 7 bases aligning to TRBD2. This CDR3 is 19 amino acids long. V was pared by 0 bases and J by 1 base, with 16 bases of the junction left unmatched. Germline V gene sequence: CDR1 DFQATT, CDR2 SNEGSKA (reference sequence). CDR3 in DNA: TGCAGTGCTAGAGATCCCCTCACCCCAGCGGGGTCACGCACAGATACGCAGTATTTT. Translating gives CSARDPLTPAGSRTDTQYF.

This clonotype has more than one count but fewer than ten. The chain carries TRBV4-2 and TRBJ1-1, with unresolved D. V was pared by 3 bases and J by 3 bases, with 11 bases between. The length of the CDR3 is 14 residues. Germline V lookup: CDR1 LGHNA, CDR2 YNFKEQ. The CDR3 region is CASSQDSVYTEAFF. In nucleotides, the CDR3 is TGTGCCAGCAGCCAGGACTCCGTCTACACTGAAGCTTTCTTT.

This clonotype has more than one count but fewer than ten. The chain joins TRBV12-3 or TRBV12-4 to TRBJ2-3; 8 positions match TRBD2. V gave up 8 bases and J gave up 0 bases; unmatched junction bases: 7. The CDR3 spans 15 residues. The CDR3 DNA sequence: TGTGCCAGCGGCCGAGCGGGAGCCAGCACAGATACGCAGTATTTT. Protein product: CASGRAGASTDTQYF.